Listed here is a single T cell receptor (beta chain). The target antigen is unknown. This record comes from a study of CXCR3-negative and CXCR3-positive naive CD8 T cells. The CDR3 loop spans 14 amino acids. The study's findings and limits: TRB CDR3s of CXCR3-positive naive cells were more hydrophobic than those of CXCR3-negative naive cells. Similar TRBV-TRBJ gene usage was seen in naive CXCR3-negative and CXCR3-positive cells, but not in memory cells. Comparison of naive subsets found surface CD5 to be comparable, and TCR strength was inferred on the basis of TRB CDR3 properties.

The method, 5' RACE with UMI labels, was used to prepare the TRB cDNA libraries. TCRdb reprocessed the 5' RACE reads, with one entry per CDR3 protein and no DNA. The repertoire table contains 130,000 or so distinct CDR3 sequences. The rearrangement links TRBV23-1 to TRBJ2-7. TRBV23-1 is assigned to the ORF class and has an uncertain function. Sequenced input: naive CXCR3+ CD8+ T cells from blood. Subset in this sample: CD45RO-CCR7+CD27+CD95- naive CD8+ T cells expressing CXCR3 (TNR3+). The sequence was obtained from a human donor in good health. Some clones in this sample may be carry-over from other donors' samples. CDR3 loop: CASSQSSWLYEQYF.